The 24 T cell receptor beta chains in this list originate from one sample, sequenced in a study of tumor-infiltrating lymphocytes in localized non-small cell lung cancer. The protocol was immunoSEQ multiplex PCR, while the TCRdb copy is restricted to in-frame clones and leaves out a portion. The sample contains thousands of clones, under 60% of which appear only once. The sequenced sample was uninvolved lung tissue not adjacent to the tumor. The receptors here all came from a human donor with non-small cell lung cancer. Some clones in this sample may be carry-over from other donors' samples.

The rearrangement uses TRBV7-9 and TRBJ2-7; D may be TRBD1 or TRBD2 (6 bases each). Trimming removed 4 bases from V and 0 bases from J, with 13 bases in between. The CDR3 is 15 amino acids. The germline V gene has CDR1 SEHNR and CDR2 FQNEAQ (reference sequence). CDR3 coding DNA: TGTGCCAGCAGCTCCCTCGGGGGCCGCTCCTACGAGCAGTACTTC. Protein: CASSSLGGRSYEQYF.

As concerns this clone: The junction departs from germline at one end; a sequencing error may be responsible. The chain combines TRBV4-1 with TRBJ2-3; D may be TRBD2 (5 bases). Germline V gene lookup returns CDR1 MGHRA and CDR2 YSYEKL. This CDR3 contains 16 residues. CDR3 nucleotides: TGCGCCAGCAGCCAAGACCGGGGAATGGGCACAGATAAGCAGTATTTT. Encoded protein: CASSQDRGMGTDKQYF.

This chain joins TRBV28 and TRBJ2-2; unclear D gene. The ends were cut back, 6 bases at V and 5 bases at J, with 16 bases in the middle. Germline CDR1 reads MDHEN; CDR2 reads SYDVKM. The CDR3 covers 15 residues. The CDR3 reads CASSGPSEGTGELFF. CDR3 in DNA: TGTGCCAGCAGCGGGCCTTCAGAAGGGACCGGGGAGCTGTTTTTT.

V and J are TRBV9 and TRBJ1-5; D not resolved. V lost 0 bases, J lost 0 bases, and 4 bases lay in between. CDR3 length equals 14 residues. Germline CDR1 reads SGDLS; CDR2 reads YYNGEE. The CDR3 is CASSVDGSNQPQHF. The CDR3 DNA is TGTGCCAGCAGCGTAGACGGTAGCAATCAGCCCCAGCATTTT.

The V and J genes are TRBV2 and TRBJ2-7; the D is unclear. The CDR3 runs to 9 residues. Germline values: CDR1 SNHLY, CDR2 FYNNEI. The ends were cut back, 6 bases at V and 7 bases at J, with 4 bases in the middle. CDR3 bases: TGTGCCAGCAGGGGGGAGCAGTACGTC. Translating gives CASRGEQYV.

The chain uses TRBV2 and TRBJ1-5, with D perhaps matching TRBD1 (5 bases). The V and J ends lost 6 bases and 13 bases respectively, with 16 bases between them. The germline V gene has CDR1 SNHLY and CDR2 FYNNEI. The CDR3 totals 12 residues. The CDR3 reads CASREGMGGQHF. The CDR3 region has the DNA TGTGCCAGCAGAGAGGGTATGGGGGGACAGCATTTT.

This clone turned up a few times. The chain recombines TRBV5-5 with TRBJ2-7, with D perhaps matching TRBD1 (6 bases). Trimming pared 4 bases from V and 1 base from J, leaving 12 bases between. CDR1 is SGHKS, CDR2 YYEKEE, per germline (reference sequence). The CDR3 length is 14 residues. CDR3 sequence reads: CASSPGVGSYEQYV. The CDR3 coding sequence is TGTGCCAGCAGCCCAGGGGTGGGGTCCTACGAGCAGTACGTC.

The V and J genes are TRBV6-5 and TRBJ2-3; D ambiguous. The CDR3 totals 12 residues. The ends were cut back, 7 bases at V and 12 bases at J, with 17 bases in the middle. The V gene's germline CDR1 is MNHEY and CDR2 SVGAGI. The CDR3 DNA sequence: TGTGCCAGCAATTTTGCCGACGGACGTCAGTATTTT. Translation: CASNFADGRQYF.

The chain employs TRBV7-2 and TRBJ2-3; 10 bases are shared with TRBD2. The CDR3 is 15 residues long. Germline V gene data show CDR1 as SGHTA and CDR2 as FQGNSA. V shed 0 bases and J 14 bases; nucleotides not matched to a gene: 11. The CDR3 region has the DNA TGTGCCAGCAGCTTAGCTGGAGCGGGGGGGCCCTGGTTGTATTTT. Its translation: CASSLAGAGGPWLYF.

CDR3 residues: CASSAGQGPYEQYF. DNA for the CDR3: TGTGCCAGTAGTGCGGGACAGGGGCCCTACGAGCAGTACTTC. This rearrangement joins TRBV19 to TRBJ2-7, with 10 positions matching TRBD1. V was pared by 5 bases and J by 2 bases, with 3 bases of the junction left unmatched. The CDR3 sequence is 14 residues long. Looked up from germline, CDR1 is LNHDA and CDR2 is SQIVND (reference sequence). The entire variable domain, with the rest obtained from reference TRBV19 and TRBJ2-7, is as follows: DGGITQSPKYLFRKEGQNVTLSCEQNLNHDAMYWYRQDPGQGLRLIYYSQIVNDFQKGDIAEGYSVSREKKESFPLTVTSAQKNPTAFYLCASSAGQGPYEQYFGPGTRLTVT.

This chain links TRBV5-1 with TRBJ1-2, with TRBD1 matching over 8 bases. The CDR3 covers 13 residues. The germline V gene encodes CDR1 SGHRS and CDR2 YFSETQ. With V trimmed by 4 bases and J by 8 bases, 7 bases remained unmatched. The CDR3 DNA follows: TGCGCCAGCAGCGAAGGGACAGGAGGGGGCTACACCTTC. Its translation: CASSEGTGGGYTF.

Relative to its sample, this clone is medium-sized (0.01 to 0.1%). The chain carries TRBV7-2 and TRBJ2-4; no clear D gene. The CDR3 totals 15 residues. Germline lookup yields CDR1 SGHTA and CDR2 FQGNSA. Trimming stripped 9 bases from V and 5 bases from J, with 20 bases between. CDR3: CARSPLLLVQNIQYF. The CDR3 nucleotides read TGTGCCAGATCCCCCCTCCTGCTGGTGCAAAACATTCAGTACTTC.

The CDR3 reads CASSPRGDQPQHF. CDR3 nucleotide sequence: TGTGCCAGCAGCCCGCGTGGGGATCAGCCCCAGCATTTT. This chain links TRBV6-5 with TRBJ1-5; D not certain. The CDR3 runs 13 residues. Per the germline V gene, CDR1 is MNHEY and CDR2 is SVGAGI. Trimming took 6 bases from V and 5 from J, leaving 11 bases between them.

This rearrangement joins TRBV7-6 to TRBJ2-3, with D uncertain. V dropped 0 bases and J dropped 0 bases, with 4 bases sitting between them. Germline V gene data show CDR1 as SGHVS and CDR2 as FNYEAQ. This CDR3 comprises 14 residues. CDR3 region: CASSLAASTDTQYF. The CDR3 coding sequence is TGTGCCAGCAGCTTAGCCGCTAGCACAGATACGCAGTATTTT.

The chain carries TRBV28 and TRBJ1-2; D unresolved. V lost 7 bases, J lost 4 bases, and 13 bases lay in between. In germline, CDR1 is MDHEN, CDR2 SYDVKM. This CDR3 is 13 amino acids long. The CDR3 region has the DNA TGTGCCAGCACCCCCCCTGGAGGCTATGGCTACACCTTC. It is translated as CASTPPGGYGYTF.

The rearrangement joins TRBV7-3 to TRBJ2-1; 9 bases match TRBD1. J lost 7 bases, V lost 2 bases, and 3 bases had no gene match. The CDR3 spans 14 residues. CDR1 is SGHTA, CDR2 FQGTGA, per germline. The CDR3 nucleotides read TGTGCCAGCAGCTTAGGGGGACAGGGTAATGAGCAGTTCTTC. Residues: CASSLGGQGNEQFF.

The chain couples TRBV6-5 to TRBJ2-5, with D perhaps TRBD1 (7 bases). This CDR3 contains 13 residues. Trimming removed 8 bases from V and 2 bases from J, with 12 bases in between. CDR1 MNHEY and CDR2 SVGAGI come from the germline V gene. CDR3 sequence reads: CASSGGPQETQYF. The DNA of the CDR3 is TGTGCCAGCTCAGGGGGGCCGCAAGAGACCCAGTACTTC.

The rearrangement links TRBV6-6 to TRBJ1-3; 8 nucleotides align to TRBD1. There are 15 residues in the CDR3. CDR1 MNHNY and CDR2 SVGAGI come from the germline V gene (reference sequence). V trimming: 7 bases; J trimming: 0 bases; junction bases outside the gene matches: 5. The CDR3: CASKQGQDSGNTIYF. The CDR3 nucleotides are TGTGCCAGCAAACAGGGACAGGACTCTGGAAACACCATATATTTT.

This clone was counted between two and nine times. The V gene is TRBV28, the J gene TRBJ1-2; D ambiguous. Germline CDR1 is MDHEN and CDR2 is SYDVKM. V was pared by 4 bases and J by 0 bases, with 12 bases between. This CDR3 is 15 amino acids long. CDR3 nucleotide sequence: TGTGCCAGCAGTTCAACCGGGGAAGCTAACTATGGCTACACCTTC. It is translated as CASSSTGEANYGYTF.

In its sample, this clone was seen a few times. The chain links TRBV19 to TRBJ2-1; 7 nucleotides match TRBD2. Per germline, CDR1 LNHDA and CDR2 SQIVND (reference sequence). V lost 1 base to trimming and J lost 10 bases; unmatched junction nucleotides: 10. The CDR3 runs 15 residues. The CDR3 loop is CASSIVAGGPGEQFF. The DNA of the CDR3 is TGTGCCAGTAGTATAGTAGCGGGTGGTCCCGGAGAGCAGTTCTTC.

This chain connects TRBV9 to TRBJ1-1; TRBD1 might be the D (5 bases). The CDR3 length is 13 residues. V lost 1 base, J lost 6 bases, and 10 bases lay in between. CDR1 and CDR2 (germline): SGDLS, YYNGEE. For the CDR3, the DNA is TGTGCCAGCAGCGTAATGGCGGGGGCTGAAGCTTTCTTT. Encoded protein: CASSVMAGAEAFF.

The chain carries TRBV6-6 and TRBJ1-1; 7 nucleotides line up with TRBD1. Germline values: CDR1 MNHNY, CDR2 SVGAGI (reference sequence). This CDR3 spans 15 amino acids. V lost 2 bases, J lost 1 base, and 4 bases stayed unmatched. As DNA, the CDR3 is TGTGCCAGCAGTTACGACAGGGATACGAACACTGAAGCTTTCTTT. Encoded protein: CASSYDRDTNTEAFF.

The gene calls are TRBV28 and TRBJ2-2; D uncertain. Trimming removed 3 bases at V and 5 bases at J, with 10 bases between. CDR3 size: 14 residues. CDR1 MDHEN and CDR2 SYDVKM come from the germline V gene. CDR3 nucleotides: TGTGCCAGCAGTTTGAGTGTGGGGACCGGGGAGCTGTTTTTT. Its protein is CASSLSVGTGELFF.

The chain uses TRBV5-1 and TRBJ1-2; a possible D gene is TRBD1 (5 bases). The germline gives CDR1 SGHRS, CDR2 YFSETQ. CDR3 length equals 15 residues. Trimming removed 0 bases at V and 6 bases at J, with 15 bases between. The CDR3 nucleotides are TGCGCCAGCAGCTTGGCCGCGTCAGGGATTAATGGCTACACCTTC. The encoded protein is CASSLAASGINGYTF.